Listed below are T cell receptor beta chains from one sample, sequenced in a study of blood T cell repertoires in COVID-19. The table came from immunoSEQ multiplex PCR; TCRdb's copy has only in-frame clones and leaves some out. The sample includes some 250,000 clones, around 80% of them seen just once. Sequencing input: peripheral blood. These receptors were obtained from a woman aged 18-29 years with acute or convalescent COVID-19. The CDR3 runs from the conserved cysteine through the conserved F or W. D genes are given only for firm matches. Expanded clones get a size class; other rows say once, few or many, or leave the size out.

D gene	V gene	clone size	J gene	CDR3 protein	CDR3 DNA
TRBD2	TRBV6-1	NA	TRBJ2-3	CASSEVFGGRAGDTQYF	TGTGCCAGCAGTGAAGTTTTCGGCGGGAGGGCCGGAGATACGCAGTATTTT
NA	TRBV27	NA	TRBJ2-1	CASRIQGLGYNEQFF	TGTGCCAGCAGGATCCAGGGACTGGGATACAATGAGCAGTTCTTC
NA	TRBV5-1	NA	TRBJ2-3	CASTPLRSSTDTQYF	TGCGCCAGCACCCCTTTGCGTTCGAGCACAGATACGCAGTATTTT
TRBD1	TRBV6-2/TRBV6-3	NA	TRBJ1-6	CASSKTGVGSPLHF	TGTGCCAGCAGCAAGACAGGGGTTGGCTCACCCCTCCACTTT
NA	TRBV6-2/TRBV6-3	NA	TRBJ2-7	CASSSAGLGQYF	TGTGCCAGCAGTTCAGCGGGTTTGGGGCAGTACTTC
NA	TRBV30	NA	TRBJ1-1	CAWSVRGEAFF	TGTGCCTGGAGTGTACGCGGGGAAGCTTTCTTT
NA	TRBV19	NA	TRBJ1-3	CATIPYSGNTIYF	TGTGCCACCATACCCTACTCTGGAAACACCATATATTTT
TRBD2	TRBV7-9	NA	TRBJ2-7	CASSLGPAGTSGYEQYF	TGTGCCAGCAGCCTAGGACCAGCCGGGACTAGCGGTTACGAGCAGTACTTC
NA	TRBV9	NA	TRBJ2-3	CASSAVGSTDTQYF	TGTGCCAGCAGCGCCGTCGGGAGCACAGATACGCAGTATTTT
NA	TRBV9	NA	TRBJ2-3	CASSVVELGTQYF	TGTGCCAGCAGCGTAGTAGAACTAGGTACGCAGTATTTT
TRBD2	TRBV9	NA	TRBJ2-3	CASSARNPRASGPIVVSTDTQYF	TGTGCCAGCAGCGCACGTAACCCCCGGGCTAGCGGACCTATCGTGGTGAGCACAGATACGCAGTATTTT
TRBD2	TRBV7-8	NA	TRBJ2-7	CASSFGTSLSYEQYF	TGTGCCAGCAGCTTCGGGACTAGTCTGTCCTACGAGCAGTACTTC
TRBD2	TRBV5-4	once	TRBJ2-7	CASSPGTSGSNEQYF	TGTGCCAGCAGCCCGGGGACTAGCGGGAGCAACGAGCAGTACTTC
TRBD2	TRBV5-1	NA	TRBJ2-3	CASSLALTGGDTQYF	TGCGCCAGCAGCTTGGCCCTCACGGGAGGGGATACGCAGTATTTT
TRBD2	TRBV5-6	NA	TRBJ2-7	CASSRRGLASYEQYF	TGTGCCAGCAGCCGGCGGGGACTAGCGTCCTACGAGCAGTACTTC
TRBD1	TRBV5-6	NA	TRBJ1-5	CASSLFGTGGMNQPQHF	TGTGCCAGCAGCTTGTTCGGGACAGGGGGCATGAACCAGCCCCAGCATTTT
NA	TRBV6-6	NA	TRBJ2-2	CASSPQGTTGELFF	TGTGCCAGCAGCCCACAGGGAACCACCGGGGAGCTGTTTTTT
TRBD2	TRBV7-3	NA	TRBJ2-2	CASTQGSSGRAGTGELFF	TGTGCCAGCACCCAAGGGTCTAGCGGGAGGGCCGGTACCGGGGAGCTGTTTTTT
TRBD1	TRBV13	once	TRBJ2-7	CASSLETGSYEQYF	TGTGCCAGCAGCTTAGAGACAGGGTCCTACGAGCAGTACTTC
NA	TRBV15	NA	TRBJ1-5	CATSRDTDFLRDQPQHF	TGTGCCACCAGCAGAGACACGGACTTCTTAAGGGATCAGCCCCAGCATTTT
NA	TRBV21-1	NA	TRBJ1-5	CASSKAEGPSNQPQHF	TGTGCCAGCAGCAAAGCCGAGGGTCCAAGCAATCAGCCCCAGCATTTT
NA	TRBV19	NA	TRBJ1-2	CASRYVEVLNYGYTF	TGTGCCAGTAGATACGTAGAGGTTTTAAACTATGGCTACACCTTC
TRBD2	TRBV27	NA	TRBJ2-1	CASASGGEQFF	TGTGCCAGCGCTAGCGGGGGTGAGCAGTTCTTC
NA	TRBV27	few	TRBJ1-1	CASSSPSGAFF	TGTGCCAGCTCCTCCCCGAGTGGAGCTTTCTTT
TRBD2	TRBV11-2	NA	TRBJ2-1	CASSEGTSGRGSHEQFF	TGTGCCAGCAGCGAAGGGACTAGCGGGAGGGGTAGTCATGAGCAGTTCTTC
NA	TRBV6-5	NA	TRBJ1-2	CASSPDSYGYTF	TGTGCCAGCAGCCCAGATTCCTATGGCTACACCTTC
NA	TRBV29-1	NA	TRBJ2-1	CSAVDNEQFF	TGCAGCGCCGTTGACAATGAGCAGTTCTTC
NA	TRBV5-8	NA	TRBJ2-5	CASSLSLAETQYF	TGTGCCAGCAGCTTGTCTCTTGCGGAGACCCAGTACTTC
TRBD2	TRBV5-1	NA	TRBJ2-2	CASLILGLAGEAGELFF	TGCGCCAGCCTAATACTGGGACTAGCGGGAGAGGCCGGGGAGCTGTTTTTT
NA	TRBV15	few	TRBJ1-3	CATSTDLGNTIYF	TGTGCCACCAGCACGGACTTAGGGAACACCATATATTTT